There are a few counts of the clone carrying this T cell receptor beta chain. The CDR3 spans 14 residues. The trim removed 1 base at V and 5 bases at J, leaving 4 bases unmatched. Germline CDR1 and CDR2: SQVTM and ANQGSEA. The sample belongs to a study of beta chain features in type 1 diabetes. Reverse transcribing all isolated RNA meant expressed TCRB transcripts were sequenced. Clones were sequenced by immunoSEQ multiplex PCR, and TCRdb holds only the in-frame ones, with some missing. This sample yields some 180,000 clones, of which approximately 13% are seen a single time; approximately 0.64% belongs to the top ten.

This sequence was found in a young woman in good health. The sequenced sample consisted of central memory CD4+ T cells from blood. The chain has TRBV29-1 and TRBJ1-2; TRBD1 matches 10 bases. For the CDR3, the DNA is TGCAGCGTTGAAGGGGGACAGGGGAGGTATGGCTACACCTTC. It translates to CSVEGGQGRYGYTF. Supplemented by reference TRBV29-1 and TRBJ1-2, the full variable domain reads SAVISQKPSRDICQRGTSLTIQCQVDSQVTMMFWYRQQPGQSLTLIATANQGSEATYESGFVIDKFPISRPNLTFSTLTVSNMSPEDSSIYLCSVEGGQGRYGYTFGSGTRLTVV.